The clone carrying this T cell receptor beta chain appeared a single time. This specimen comes from a study of ipilimumab plus nivolumab after autologous stem cell transplantation. Whole-study context: Median doses per patient: a few ipilimumab, under 10 nivolumab.

This CDR3 has 18 amino acids. The germline CDR1 and CDR2 sequences are LNHNV and YYDKDF (reference sequence). Trimming pared 0 bases from V and 4 bases from J, leaving 19 bases between. Here immunoSEQ multiplex PCR was the method, and the copy in TCRdb shows in-frame clones only, minus some. The sample includes about 15,000 clones, approximately 75% seen only once; the top ten take about 10%. The chain links TRBV15 to TRBJ1-5; D not resolved. The receptor's source is a male donor with primary mediastinal lymphoma. Sequencing was performed on PBMCs, taken in a trial of ipilimumab plus nivolumab as post-transplant consolidation. CDR3 in amino acids: CATSREGFKQIRNQPQHF. The CDR3 coding sequence is TGTGCCACCAGCAGAGAGGGCTTCAAACAGATCAGGAATCAGCCCCAGCATTTT.